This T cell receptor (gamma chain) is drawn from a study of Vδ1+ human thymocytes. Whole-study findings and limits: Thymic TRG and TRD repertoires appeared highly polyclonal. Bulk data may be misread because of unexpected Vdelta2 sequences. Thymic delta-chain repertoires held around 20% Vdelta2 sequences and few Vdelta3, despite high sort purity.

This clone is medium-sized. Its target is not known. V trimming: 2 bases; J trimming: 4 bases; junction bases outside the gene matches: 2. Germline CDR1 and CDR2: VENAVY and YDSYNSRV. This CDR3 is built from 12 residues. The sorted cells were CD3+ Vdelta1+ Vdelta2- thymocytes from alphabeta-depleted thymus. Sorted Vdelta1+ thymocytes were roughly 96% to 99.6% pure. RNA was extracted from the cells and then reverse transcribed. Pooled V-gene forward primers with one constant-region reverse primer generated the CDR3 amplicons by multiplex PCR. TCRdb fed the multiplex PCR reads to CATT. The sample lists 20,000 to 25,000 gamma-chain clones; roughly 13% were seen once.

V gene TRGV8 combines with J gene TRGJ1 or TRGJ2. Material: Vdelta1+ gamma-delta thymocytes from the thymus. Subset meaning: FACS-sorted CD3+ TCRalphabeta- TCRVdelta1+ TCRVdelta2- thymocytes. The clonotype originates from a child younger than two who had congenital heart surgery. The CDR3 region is CATWDKYYKKLF. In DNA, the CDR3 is TGTGCCACCTGGGATAAGTATTATAAGAAACTCTTT.